This TCR beta chain was captured by sequencing in a study of T cells after yellow fever vaccination. In the study overall: With SMART-Seq v4 Ultra Low Input, the fractions containing low cell numbers were prepared.

TCRdb re-called the 5' RACE reads with MiXCR, one entry per CDR3 protein. The sample lists some 120,000 distinct CDR3 sequences; roughly 8.2% were seen once. The germline V gene has CDR1 SEHNR and CDR2 FQNEAQ (reference sequence). The CDR3 consists of 12 residues. This clonotype was found many times. The junction shows a germline mismatch at one end, possibly a read error. V gene TRBV7-9 combines with J gene TRBJ2-1, with a weak D call TRBD2 (5 bases). The TCR was taken from a man aged 18 to 29 who received the YFV17D yellow fever vaccine. The starting material was CD8+ T cells sorted from PBMCs, obtained on the day of the yellow fever booster vaccination. For the CDR3, the DNA is TGCGCCAGCAGCCTGGGGAGTAATGAGCAGTTCTTC. Its protein product is CASSLGSNEQFF. Looking up the rest from reference TRBV7-9 and TRBJ2-1 gives the full variable domain: DTGVSQNPRHKITKRGQNVTFRCDPISEHNRLYWYRQTLGQGPEFLTYFQNEAQLEKSRLLSDRFSAERPKGSFSTLEIQRTEQGDSAMYLCASSLGSNEQFFGPGTRLTVL.